The clone carrying this TCR beta chain has a handful of counts. The data were obtained in a study of blood T cells in healthy people across ages. The length of the CDR3 is 12 residues. Between the trimmed V and J ends, which lost 0 bases and 0 bases, there was a span of 3 bases. Germline assignment: CDR1 SQVTM and CDR2 ANQGSEA. PCR was performed a second time for about 7 to 12 cycles using a sample-barcoded 5' primer and a J-beta primer mix. Each TCR beta cDNA got a 12-nucleotide random molecular identifier. TCRdb independently ran MiXCR on the 5' RACE reads; one entry per CDR3 protein. The sample lists 600,000 or so distinct CDR3 sequences, roughly 21% occurring once.

The sample was blood. This sequence originates from a man between 70 and 80 years old in good health. J is TRBJ2-7 and V is TRBV29-1; D not certain. In DNA form, the CDR3 reads TGCAGCGTTGAAGATAACTCCTACGAGCAGTACTTC. Translating gives CSVEDNSYEQYF.